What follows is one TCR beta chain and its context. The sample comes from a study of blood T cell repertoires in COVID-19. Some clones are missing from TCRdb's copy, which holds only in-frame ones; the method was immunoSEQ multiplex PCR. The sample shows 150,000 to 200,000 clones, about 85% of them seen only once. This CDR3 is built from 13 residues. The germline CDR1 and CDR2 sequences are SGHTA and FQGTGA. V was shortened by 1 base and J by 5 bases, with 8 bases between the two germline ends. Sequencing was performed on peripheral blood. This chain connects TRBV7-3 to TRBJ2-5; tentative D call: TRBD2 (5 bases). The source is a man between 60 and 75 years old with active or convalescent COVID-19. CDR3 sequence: CASSLIPGETQYF. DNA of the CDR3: TGTGCCAGCAGCTTAATACCGGGGGAGACCCAGTACTTC.